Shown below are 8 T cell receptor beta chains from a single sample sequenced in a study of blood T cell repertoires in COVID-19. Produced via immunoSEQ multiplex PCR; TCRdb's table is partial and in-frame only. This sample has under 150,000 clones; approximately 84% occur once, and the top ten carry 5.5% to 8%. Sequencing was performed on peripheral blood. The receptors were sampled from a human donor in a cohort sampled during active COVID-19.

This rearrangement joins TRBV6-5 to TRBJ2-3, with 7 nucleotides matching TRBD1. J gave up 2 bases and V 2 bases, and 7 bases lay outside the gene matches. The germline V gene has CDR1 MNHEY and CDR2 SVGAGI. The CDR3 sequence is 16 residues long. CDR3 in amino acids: CASSYIQTGNTDTQYF. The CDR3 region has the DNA TGTGCCAGCAGTTACATTCAGACAGGGAACACAGATACGCAGTATTTT.

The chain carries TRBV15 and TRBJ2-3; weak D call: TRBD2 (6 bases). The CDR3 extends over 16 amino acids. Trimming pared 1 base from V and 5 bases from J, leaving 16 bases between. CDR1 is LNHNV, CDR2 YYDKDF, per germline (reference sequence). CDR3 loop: CATSRGVGGLVDTQYF. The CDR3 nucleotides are TGTGCCACCAGCAGAGGCGTCGGGGGATTAGTAGATACGCAGTATTTT.

CDR3 nucleotide sequence: TGTGCCACCAACGGGAACTCCTATGGCTACACCTTC. This gives the protein CATNGNSYGYTF. The chain uses TRBV5-4 and TRBJ1-2; D is ambiguous. Germline V gene lookup returns CDR1 SGHNT and CDR2 YYREEE (reference sequence). The germline V and J ends were trimmed by 9 bases and 4 bases, with 13 bases remaining between them. CDR3 length: 12 amino acids.

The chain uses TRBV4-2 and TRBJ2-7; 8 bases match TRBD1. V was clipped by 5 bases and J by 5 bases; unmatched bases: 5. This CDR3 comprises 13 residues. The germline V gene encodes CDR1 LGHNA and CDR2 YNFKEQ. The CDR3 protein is CASSKLTGDEQYF. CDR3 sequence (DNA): TGTGCCAGCAGCAAATTGACAGGGGACGAGCAGTACTTC.

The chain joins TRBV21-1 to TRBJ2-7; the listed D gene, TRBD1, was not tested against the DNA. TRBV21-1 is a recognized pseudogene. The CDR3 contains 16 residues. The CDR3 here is CASSKFWDRGIYEQYF. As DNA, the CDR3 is TGTGCCAGCAGCAAATTTTGGGACAGGGGAATTTACGAGCAGTACTTC.

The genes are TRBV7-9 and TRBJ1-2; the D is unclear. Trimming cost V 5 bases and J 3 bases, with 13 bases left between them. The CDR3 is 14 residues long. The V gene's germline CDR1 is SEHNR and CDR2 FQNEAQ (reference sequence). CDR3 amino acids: CASSRPLPDYGYTF. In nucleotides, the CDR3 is TGTGCCAGCAGCCGTCCTTTACCGGACTATGGCTACACCTTC.

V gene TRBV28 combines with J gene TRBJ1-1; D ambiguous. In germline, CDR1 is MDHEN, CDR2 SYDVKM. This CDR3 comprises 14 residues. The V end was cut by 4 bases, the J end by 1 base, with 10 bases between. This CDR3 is CASSSLIRNTEAFF. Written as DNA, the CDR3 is TGTGCCAGCAGTTCCCTCATTAGGAACACTGAAGCTTTCTTT.

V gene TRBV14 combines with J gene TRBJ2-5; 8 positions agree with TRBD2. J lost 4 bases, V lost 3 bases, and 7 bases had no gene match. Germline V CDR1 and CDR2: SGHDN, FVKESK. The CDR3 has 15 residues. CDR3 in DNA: TGTGCCAGCAGCCAGCGGACTAGCCTCCGAGAGACCCAGTACTTC. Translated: CASSQRTSLRETQYF.